The 6 T cell receptor beta chains given below trace back to one sample, sequenced in a study of CD8 T cells in Susac syndrome. When the RNA was reverse transcribed, random hexamers were used with an input of about 0.5 to 1 ug. From the immunoSEQ multiplex PCR reads, TCRdb called clonotypes with MiXCR, one entry per CDR3 protein. There are approximately 74,000 distinct CDR3 sequences in the sample; approximately 94% occur only once, and around 0.52% lies in the top ten. The source material was CD4+ T cells from PBMCs. The receptor set was obtained from a human donor with Susac syndrome.

This clonotype has only one observation. The V call is TRBV20-1, the J call TRBJ1-5, with D possibly TRBD1 on 5 matching bases. In germline, CDR1 is DFQATT, CDR2 SNEGSKA (reference sequence). Trimming left V 1 base short and J 6 bases short, with 10 bases between. CDR3 length: 13 amino acids. The CDR3 sequence: CSARGGSGQPQHF. The CDR3 DNA reads as TGCAGTGCTAGAGGGGGGTCTGGTCAGCCCCAGCATTTT.

V gene TRBV20-1 combines with J gene TRBJ1-5, with 7 nucleotides matching TRBD1. This CDR3 is built from 14 residues. Trimming took 6 bases from V and 4 from J; bases not matched to a gene: 9. CDR1 and CDR2 (germline): DFQATT, SNEGSKA (reference sequence). Here the CDR3 DNA reads TGCAGTGCACCCCGACAGGGTCCGAATCAGCCCCAGCATTTT. This codes for CSAPRQGPNQPQHF.

This sequence joins TRBV7-2 and TRBJ2-7; perhaps TRBD1 as D (5 bases). V was trimmed by 5 bases and J by 7 bases, leaving 15 bases between them. Germline-derived CDR1 and CDR2 are SGHTA and FQGNSA. The CDR3 totals 13 residues. CDR3 loop: CASSPVRGREQYF. The DNA of the CDR3 is TGTGCCAGCAGCCCTGTAAGGGGTAGAGAGCAGTACTTC.

The chain combines TRBV5-4 with TRBJ2-3; tentatively, D is TRBD2 (5 bases). Germline lookup yields CDR1 SGHNT and CDR2 YYREEE (reference sequence). Between the trimmed V and J ends, which lost 0 bases and 5 bases, there was a span of 10 bases. The CDR3 is 14 residues long. The DNA of the CDR3 is TGTGCCAGCAGCTTGGGGCGGGCTAAAGATACGCAGTATTTT. This translates into CASSLGRAKDTQYF.

The chain combines TRBV6-2 or TRBV6-3 with TRBJ2-1, with D possibly being TRBD2 (6 bases). The CDR3 is 14 amino acids. Germline CDR1 MNHEY, CDR2 SVGEGT. Trimming pared 7 bases from V and 5 bases from J, leaving 15 bases between. This CDR3 is CASNYGGVNNEQFF. CDR3 nucleotides: TGTGCCAGCAACTACGGAGGGGTGAACAATGAGCAGTTCTTC.

The chain links TRBV6-1 to TRBJ2-7; 9 bases are shared with TRBD1. Germline V gene sequence: CDR1 MNHNS, CDR2 SASEGT. The V gene end was trimmed by 0 bases and the J gene end by 4 bases; junction bases not matched to a gene: 1. The CDR3 spans 14 residues. CDR3 DNA sequence: TGTGCCAGCAGTGAAGCGGACAGGGGTTACGAGCAGTACTTC. Translated, it gives CASSEADRGYEQYF.